What follows are 21 T cell receptor beta chains derived from one specimen sequenced in a study of T cell changes during pregnancy in multiple sclerosis. Sequencing used immunoSEQ multiplex PCR; TCRdb keeps in-frame clones, though not all of them. The table shows over 70,000 clones, with around 93% occurring only once. Sample: peripheral blood, taken in the first trimester of pregnancy. Source of these receptors: a female donor with multiple sclerosis, enrolled in a pregnancy study.

The chain combines TRBV4-1 with TRBJ2-3; TRBD1 is a possible D gene (6 bases). V shed 3 bases and J shed 3 bases, with 19 bases lying between them. Germline loops: CDR1 MGHRA, CDR2 YSYEKL. This CDR3 contains 17 residues. Here the CDR3 reads CASSHPYRDGRTDTQYF. The DNA for the CDR3 is TGCGCCAGCAGCCATCCGTACAGGGACGGTAGGACAGATACGCAGTATTTT.

This clone was seen a single time. The CDR3 bases are TGTGCCAGTAGTAGTGGACTAGCGGGGATCAATGAGCAGTTCTTC. This codes for CASSSGLAGINEQFF. The chain recombines TRBV19 with TRBJ2-1, with 12 positions matching TRBD2. CDR1 and CDR2 from the germline V gene are LNHDA and SQIVND (reference sequence). The CDR3 consists of 15 residues. After removal of 4 bases from V and 6 bases from J, the junction contained 4 bases not matched to a gene. Drawing the rest from reference TRBV19 and TRBJ2-1, the complete variable domain is DGGITQSPKYLFRKEGQNVTLSCEQNLNHDAMYWYRQDPGQGLRLIYYSQIVNDFQKGDIAEGYSVSREKKESFPLTVTSAQKNPTAFYLCASSSGLAGINEQFFGPGTRLTVL.

This clone was seen only once. The gene calls are TRBV7-6 and TRBJ1-6; 8 bases align to TRBD1. The junction had 9 bases not matched to a gene; V was cut back by 1 base and J by 13 bases. This CDR3 is 15 amino acids long. CDR1 SGHVS and CDR2 FNYEAQ come from the germline V gene. CDR3 coding DNA: TGTGCCAGCAGCTTAGGGGACAGGTCCTACGCTCCCCTCCACTTT. Translation gives CASSLGDRSYAPLHF.

The V call is TRBV7-9, the J call TRBJ2-5, with TRBD1 identical over 10 bases. The CDR3 covers 13 residues. CDR1 and CDR2 from the germline V gene are SEHNR and FQNEAQ (reference sequence). The V gene end was trimmed by 8 bases and the J gene end by 3 bases; junction bases not matched to a gene: 3. The CDR3 DNA sequence: TGTGCCAGCGCCGGGACAGGGGAAGAGACCCAGTACTTC. Amino acid sequence: CASAGTGEETQYF.

This chain uses TRBV7-8 with TRBJ1-2; 7 bases are a match to TRBD1. The CDR3 runs 14 residues. V lost 5 bases, J lost 2 bases, and 5 bases stayed unmatched. Per germline, CDR1 SGHVS and CDR2 FQNEAQ. CDR3 amino acids: CASSPLTGNYGYTF. The CDR3 DNA follows: TGTGCCAGCAGCCCTCTGACAGGGAACTATGGCTACACCTTC.

The chain recombines TRBV7-9 with TRBJ1-1; D perhaps matches TRBD1 (6 bases). This CDR3 has 15 amino acids. Trimming removed 5 bases at V and 3 bases at J, with 16 bases between. Germline values: CDR1 SEHNR, CDR2 FQNEAQ (reference sequence). The CDR3 region is CASSHTGPGDTEAFF. In nucleotides, the CDR3 is TGTGCCAGCAGCCATACAGGGCCTGGGGACACTGAAGCTTTCTTT.

The chain couples TRBV15 to TRBJ2-5, with TRBD2 matching over 14 bases. Germline trimming cut 3 bases from V and 3 bases from J; bases unmatched to any gene: 0. The CDR3 covers 15 residues. Germline CDR1 and CDR2: LNHNV and YYDKDF (reference sequence). CDR3 residues: CATSRGLAGEETQYF. In DNA, the CDR3 is TGTGCCACCAGCAGGGGACTAGCGGGGGAAGAGACCCAGTACTTC.

This clone was seen only once. The chain is built from TRBV11-2 and TRBJ2-2, with a possible D match to TRBD2 (5 bases). Per germline, CDR1 SGHAT and CDR2 FQNNGV. The CDR3 has 14 amino acids. Between the trimmed V and J ends, which lost 7 bases and 0 bases, there was a span of 9 bases. The CDR3 loop is CASTPLANTGELFF. The CDR3 coding sequence is TGTGCCAGCACCCCACTAGCGAACACCGGGGAGCTGTTTTTT.

The chain carries TRBV19 and TRBJ1-5; TRBD1 agrees at 8 bases. This CDR3 contains 13 residues. Germline V gives CDR1 LNHDA, CDR2 SQIVND (reference sequence). V was clipped by 7 bases and J by 5 bases; unmatched bases: 4. The CDR3 reads CASTQGGDQPQHF. The CDR3 coding sequence is TGTGCCAGTACACAGGGGGGGGATCAGCCCCAGCATTTT.

The chain employs TRBV4-2 and TRBJ1-2, with D possibly being TRBD1 (5 bases). V was cut by 0 bases and J by 8 bases, with 13 bases left in between. This CDR3 has 14 amino acids. Germline lookup yields CDR1 LGHNA and CDR2 YNFKEQ. The CDR3 loop is CASSQDMGGGGYTF. In DNA form, the CDR3 reads TGTGCCAGCAGCCAAGATATGGGGGGAGGCGGCTACACCTTC.

The chain uses TRBV25-1 and TRBJ2-2, with D perhaps TRBD2 (5 bases). The CDR3 length is 17 residues. Germline CDR1 and CDR2: MGHDK and SYGVNS. Trimming left V 4 bases short and J 4 bases short, with 19 bases between. The CDR3 sequence: CASSAVRGFRTTGELFF. CDR3 sequence (DNA): TGTGCCAGCAGTGCCGTACGGGGATTCCGAACCACCGGGGAGCTGTTTTTT.

V and J are TRBV18 and TRBJ2-7, with TRBD1 matching over 8 bases. Trimming removed 1 base from V and 4 bases from J; junction bases left unmatched: 6. The CDR3 runs 15 residues. Looked up from germline, CDR1 is KGHSH and CDR2 is LQKENI. The CDR3 DNA follows: TGTGCCAGCTCACCACTTGGAACAGGGGGTTACGAGCAGTACTTC. Its protein product is CASSPLGTGGYEQYF.

The rearrangement uses TRBV21-1 and TRBJ2-3; TRBD2 was called by the table and not checked on the DNA. TRBV21-1 is a documented pseudogene. The CDR3 sequence is 17 residues long. The CDR3 sequence is CASPNRRLAGNTDTQYF. The CDR3 region has the DNA TGTGCCAGCCCAAACCGCCGGCTAGCGGGGAACACAGATACGCAGTATTTT.

The J gene is TRBJ1-1, the V gene TRBV19; 8 nucleotides align to TRBD1. The trim removed 5 bases at V and 10 bases at J, leaving 9 bases unmatched. The CDR3 extends over 13 amino acids. CDR1 and CDR2 (germline): LNHDA, SQIVND (reference sequence). This chain's CDR3 is CASSLTPDRGAFF. The DNA for the CDR3 is TGTGCCAGTAGTTTAACCCCAGACAGGGGAGCTTTCTTT.

The rearrangement links TRBV18 to TRBJ1-1; the match to TRBD1 covers 8 bases. This CDR3 contains 14 residues. V gave up 6 bases and J gave up 0 bases; unmatched junction bases: 3. The germline gives CDR1 KGHSH, CDR2 LQKENI. The CDR3 DNA is TGTGCCAGCTCCAGGGGGCAGTTGAACACTGAAGCTTTCTTT. Residues: CASSRGQLNTEAFF.

The chain couples TRBV5-6 to TRBJ1-2, with TRBD1 as a possible D gene (5 bases). The CDR3 runs 14 residues. Germline loops: CDR1 SGHDT, CDR2 YYEEEE. V dropped 6 bases and J dropped 6 bases, with 18 bases sitting between them. The CDR3 loop reads CASKTGTPTDGYTF. CDR3 bases: TGTGCCAGCAAAACCGGGACTCCGACGGATGGCTACACCTTC. Filled out from reference TRBV5-6 and TRBJ1-2, the complete variable domain reads DAGVTQSPTHLIKTRGQQVTLRCSPKSGHDTVSWYQQALGQGPQFIFQYYEEEERQRGNFPDRFSGHQFPNYSSELNVNALLLGDSALYLCASKTGTPTDGYTFGSGTRLTVV.

The chain uses TRBV28 and TRBJ2-3; 11 bases match TRBD2. Trimming took 6 bases from V and 0 from J; bases not matched to a gene: 17. This CDR3 region has 20 residues. Germline CDR1 and CDR2: MDHEN and SYDVKM. The CDR3 DNA is TGTGCCAGCAGCCCGCCGGGACTAGCGGAGTTAGAGTCTAGCACAGATACGCAGTATTTT. Amino acids: CASSPPGLAELESSTDTQYF. Variable domain in full (rest from reference TRBV28 and TRBJ2-3): DVKVTQSSRYLVKRTGEKVFLECVQDMDHENMFWYRQDPGLGLRLIYFSYDVKMKEKGDIPEGYSVSREKKERFSLILESASTNQTSMYLCASSPPGLAELESSTDTQYFGPGTRLTVL.

The genes are TRBV27 and TRBJ2-1, with TRBD1 identical over 9 bases. After removal of 2 bases from V and 1 base from J, the junction contained 9 bases not matched to a gene. CDR1 MNHEY and CDR2 SMNVEV come from the germline V gene (reference sequence). This CDR3 has 18 residues. This chain's CDR3 is CASSLEGTGPFSYNEQFF. The DNA of the CDR3 is TGTGCCAGCAGTTTAGAGGGGACAGGGCCCTTTTCCTACAATGAGCAGTTCTTC.

This clone appeared a few times. V usage is TRBV5-1 and J usage is TRBJ1-2; D is possibly TRBD1 (5 bases). Trimming took 4 bases from V and 4 from J, leaving 14 bases between them. Germline lookup yields CDR1 SGHRS and CDR2 YFSETQ. CDR3 length: 14 residues. This CDR3 is CASSEAGGTYGYTF. The CDR3 nucleotides read TGCGCCAGCAGCGAAGCCGGGGGTACCTATGGCTACACCTTC.

The V and J genes are TRBV9 and TRBJ2-3; the D gene is possibly TRBD1 (6 bases). The CDR3 is 17 amino acids. The V and J ends lost 2 bases and 6 bases respectively, with 22 bases between them. CDR1 and CDR2 from the germline V gene are SGDLS and YYNGEE. The CDR3 region has the DNA TGTGCCAGCAGCGTGATGGGGGCGCATGATTGGTCGGATACGCAGTATTTT. It codes for CASSVMGAHDWSDTQYF. The variable domain in full, with the rest retrieved from reference TRBV9 and TRBJ2-3, is DSGVTQTPKHLITATGQRVTLRCSPRSGDLSVYWYQQSLDQGLQFLIQYYNGEERAKGNILERFSAQQFPDLHSELNLSSLELGDSALYFCASSVMGAHDWSDTQYFGPGTRLTVL.

The chain has TRBV7-6 and TRBJ2-7; possibly TRBD2 for D (5 bases). V was cut by 6 bases and J by 7 bases, with 28 bases left in between. The V gene's germline CDR1 is SGHVS and CDR2 FNYEAQ. The CDR3 sequence is 17 residues long. The CDR3 bases are TGTGCCAGCAGTCCCCGCCCGACGGCCCACTACGAGCGGGAGCAGTACTTC. This encodes CASSPRPTAHYEREQYF.